Sequencing of this T cell receptor (beta chain) was carried out in a study of T cell responses to AZD1222 COVID-19 vaccine. Study-wide findings and caveats: Reportedly, nearly half the spike-specific TCRs target unmutated variant regions. There were repertoire samples only from the period after the peak T cell response.

Worth noting for this clone: Antigen unknown.

The repertoire was sequenced with immunoSEQ multiplex PCR; TCRdb's copy has only in-frame clones and lacks some. The sample lists around 80,000 clones, roughly nine tenths occurring once. The material sequenced was peripheral blood, taken on day 0 of AZD1222 vaccination. This TCR came from an adult in good health.

The CDR3 coding sequence is TGTGCCAGCACCCCGCCGGCAGTCTTCAATCAGCCCCAGCATTTT. This sequence encodes CASTPPAVFNQPQHF. This chain uses TRBV28 with TRBJ1-5; D ambiguous. Trimming pared 7 bases from V and 3 bases from J, leaving 16 bases between. The CDR3 is made up of 15 amino acids. Germline lookup yields CDR1 MDHEN and CDR2 SYDVKM.